This TCR beta chain was captured by sequencing in a study of chemoradiotherapy in HPV16-positive cancers. Study context: Candidate HPV-specific T-cell clones and common TCR motifs came from functional assays in a couple of HPV16-positive patients.

Details on this clone: Its antigen is unidentified.

V lost 3 bases, J lost 3 bases, and 3 bases stayed unmatched. In germline, CDR1 is SQVTM, CDR2 ANQGSEA. CDR3 length: 13 residues. Broader study findings: Candidate HPV-specific clones and E7-related TCR motifs grew in tumor during treatment. Functional assays defining HPV-specific T cells used only two HPV16-positive patients.

Here immunoSEQ multiplex PCR was the method, and the copy in TCRdb shows in-frame clones only, minus some. Of around 15,000 clones listed, over 70% are singletons. The receptor comes from a human donor with HPV-associated anogenital cancer. This material was collected from a patient who underwent chemoradiotherapy. The V gene is TRBV29-1, the J gene TRBJ2-5, with 8 bases that match TRBD2. The CDR3 DNA reads as TGCAGCGTTGACGGGGGGGTAAAAGAGACCCAGTACTTC. This encodes CSVDGGVKETQYF.